A single T cell receptor (beta chain) is shown here with its context. CDR1 is SGHRS, CDR2 YFSETQ, per germline. This CDR3 comprises 16 residues. V was cut by 0 bases and J by 3 bases, with 15 bases left in between. The data stem from a study of control samples from healthy donors and cancer patients. The repertoire was sequenced with immunoSEQ multiplex PCR; TCRdb's copy has only in-frame clones and lacks some. Among tens of thousands of clones listed, around 95% were seen once. The source is a man aged 30-40 years in good health. The source material was blood. The V call is TRBV5-1, the J call TRBJ1-1; perhaps TRBD1 as D (5 bases). DNA of the CDR3: TGCGCCAGCAGCTTGGGGTCCGGGGCTGCGGACACTGAAGCTTTCTTT. Translation gives CASSLGSGAADTEAFF.